This TCR beta chain was documented in a study of shared clonotypes between healthy human individuals. Overall study: CD4 naive and CD4 memory each took three plates per donor, while CD8 naive took two and CD8 memory one. Points from the study as a whole: Larger estimated richness was generally seen in naive subsets than in memory subsets. Since donors were few, the genetic and exposure-history diversity represented was limited.

To note about this clone: Its specificity is not known.

Data came from immunoSEQ multiplex PCR; TCRdb stores just in-frame clones and leaves some out. There are some 500,000 clones in the sample; around 95% occur only once, and 0.055% to 0.075% lies in the top ten. A CD45RA+ naive subset and a CD45RA-negative memory subset were split from CD4+ cells. The CDR3 length is 14 residues. V was cut by 2 bases and J by 0 bases, with 4 bases left in between. Looked up from germline, CDR1 is SEHNR and CDR2 is FQNEAQ (reference sequence). Sample: naive CD4+ T cells sorted from blood. Described subset: CD45RA+ positively selected. The receptor comes from a woman in her twenties or thirties in good health. This chain links TRBV7-9 with TRBJ2-2; unclear D gene. In DNA, the CDR3 is TGTGCCAGCAGCTTACGAACGAACACCGGGGAGCTGTTTTTT. Translation gives CASSLRTNTGELFF. Full variable domain (remainder filled in from reference TRBV7-9 and TRBJ2-2): DTGVSQNPRHKITKRGQNVTFRCDPISEHNRLYWYRQTLGQGPEFLTYFQNEAQLEKSRLLSDRFSAERPKGSFSTLEIQRTEQGDSAMYLCASSLRTNTGELFFGEGSRLTVL.